This T cell receptor beta chain was sequenced for a study of cytomegalovirus exposure and HLA in healthy donors. On the study more broadly: T cells numbering about 179 million yielded some 110 million unique TCR beta sequences in an earlier analysis.

Findings of the study overall: Some TCR beta chains (164 of them) were listed as cytomegalovirus-associated. Roughly even sequencing depth across donors was the assumption behind the presence/absence analyses.

On this clone: Its antigen is not identified.

In germline, CDR1 is SGHKS, CDR2 YYEKEE (reference sequence). The junction had 15 bases not matched to a gene; V was cut back by 0 bases and J by 12 bases. The CDR3 has 17 amino acids. Vbeta (60) and Jbeta (13) primers were used in the PCR. Profiling relied on immunoSEQ multiplex PCR, and the TCRdb table lists in-frame clones only, not all of them. Of roughly 130,000 clones in the sample, 80% were seen once. Sample: PBMCs. This receptor was taken from a man aged 25 to 45 in good health and CMV-seronegative. This chain joins TRBV5-5 and TRBJ1-4; 9 nucleotides align to TRBD1. In DNA, the CDR3 is TGTGCCAGCAGCTTGGTGGGAACAGGGGGCGCATTTGGAGAACTGTTTTTT. Its translation: CASSLVGTGGAFGELFF. Variable domain in full (rest from reference TRBV5-5 and TRBJ1-4): DAGVTQSPTHLIKTRGQQVTLRCSPISGHKSVSWYQQVLGQGPQFIFQYYEKEERGRGNFPDRFSARQFPNYSSELNVNALLLGDSALYLCASSLVGTGGAFGELFFGSGTQLSVL.